A selection of T cell receptor beta chains follows, all from one sample in a study of liver allograft versus peripheral blood T cells. TCRdb recomputed calls from the reads with MiXCR, one row per CDR3 protein. In the table there are a few thousand distinct CDR3 sequences, about 16% of which are singletons. The receptors shown here come from a human patient who had a liver transplant. A subset of T cells may come from the graft donor. Both conserved end residues are part of each CDR3. A D gene is named only where the DNA matches it firmly. Only some rows state a clone size, as once, few, many or a class for expanded clones.

j_call v_call clone_size d_call cdr3_aa cdr3_nt
TRBJ1-1 TRBV27 medium-sized NA CASSLRSGAAFF TGTGCCAGCAGTCTTAGATCGGGTGCAGCTTTCTTT
TRBJ1-1 TRBV5-4 few TRBD1 CASSLMQGGGTEAFF TGTGCCAGCAGCTTGATGCAGGGGGGAGGCACTGAAGCTTTCTTT
TRBJ1-1 TRBV6-5 large NA CASSLYGNTEAFF TGTGCCAGCAGTTTATACGGGAACACTGAAGCTTTCTTT
TRBJ1-1 TRBV18 large NA CASSGGKTEAFF TGTGCCAGCTCGGGGGGGAAGACTGAAGCTTTCTTT
TRBJ2-6 TRBV19 NA NA CASMGGASGANVLTF TGTGCCAGTATGGGGGGGGCCTCTGGGGCCAACGTCCTGACTTTC
TRBJ1-1 TRBV19 large NA CASSIGGLNTEAFF TGTGCCAGTAGTATAGGGGGGCTGAACACTGAAGCTTTCTTT
TRBJ1-6 TRBV6-1 NA NA CASRQGQGGNSPLHF TGTGCCAGCAGGCAGGGGCAAGGGGGAAATTCACCCCTCCACTTT
TRBJ2-1 TRBV19 medium-sized TRBD1 CASSISWQGARNEQFF TGTGCCAGTAGTATCTCTTGGCAGGGGGCAAGGAATGAGCAGTTCTTC
TRBJ1-5 TRBV20-1 NA NA CSARDRRGWQPQHF TGCAGTGCTAGAGATAGGCGGGGCTGGCAGCCCCAGCATTTT
TRBJ1-1 TRBV20-1 NA NA CSARSYRDTEAFF TGCAGTGCTAGGTCATACAGGGACACTGAAGCTTTCTTT
TRBJ1-4 TRBV19 medium-sized NA CASSTVATNEKLFF TGTGCCAGTTCTACAGTTGCAACTAATGAAAAACTGTTTTTT
TRBJ1-2 TRBV5-6 medium-sized NA CASSLNQGRGYGYTF TGTGCCAGCAGCTTGAATCAAGGCAGGGGTTATGGCTACACCTTC
TRBJ1-1 TRBV19 medium-sized NA CASSHMGVEAFF TGTGCCAGTAGCCACATGGGGGTGGAAGCTTTCTTT
TRBJ1-1 TRBV19 large NA CASSIPGRGTEAFF TGTGCCAGTAGTATTCCAGGGCGGGGGACTGAAGCTTTCTTT
TRBJ1-1 TRBV18 large NA CASSPDRFYTEAFF TGTGCCAGCTCCCCCGACAGGTTTTACACTGAAGCTTTCTTT
TRBJ2-1 TRBV2 NA TRBD1 CASSEAYGTAYNEQFF TGTGCCAGCAGTGAAGCGTACGGGACAGCTTACAATGAGCAGTTCTTC
TRBJ2-5 TRBV18 medium-sized NA CASSPEETQYF TGTGCCAGCTCACCAGAAGAGACCCAGTACTTC
TRBJ1-1 TRBV10-1 few NA CATSLGTAGTEAFF TGCGCCACCAGCCTGGGGACCGCAGGTACTGAAGCTTTCTTT
TRBJ1-1 TRBV5-6 large NA CASSYRPGEAFF TGTGCCAGCAGCTATCGCCCAGGTGAAGCTTTCTTT
TRBJ1-5 TRBV6-1 medium-sized NA CASNPDVGPQHF TGTGCCAGCAATCCCGATGTCGGGCCCCAGCATTTT
TRBJ1-2 TRBV28 medium-sized NA CASSTNRNRDYGYTF TGTGCCAGCAGTACGAACAGGAACCGGGACTATGGCTACACCTTC
TRBJ1-3 TRBV7-2 few NA CASSFQGLNSGNTIYF TGTGCCAGCAGCTTTCAGGGCCTCAACTCTGGAAACACCATATATTTT
TRBJ1-2 TRBV6-6 large NA CASSYSAGYTF TGTGCCAGCAGTTACTCGGCCGGCTACACCTTC